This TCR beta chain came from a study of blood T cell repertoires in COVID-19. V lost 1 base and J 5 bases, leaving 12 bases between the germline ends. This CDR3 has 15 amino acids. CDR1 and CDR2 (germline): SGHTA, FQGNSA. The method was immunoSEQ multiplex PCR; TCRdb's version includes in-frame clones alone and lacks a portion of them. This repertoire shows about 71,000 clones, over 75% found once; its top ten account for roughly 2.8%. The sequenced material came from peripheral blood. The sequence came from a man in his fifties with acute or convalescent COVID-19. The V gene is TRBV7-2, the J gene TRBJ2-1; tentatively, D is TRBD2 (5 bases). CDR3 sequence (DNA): TGTGCCAGCAGCTTAGGGCCTGCCGGGGACAATGAGCAGTTCTTC. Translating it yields CASSLGPAGDNEQFF.